Given below is one T cell receptor beta chain in context. Its specificity is not known. This sample stems from a study of T cell responses to AZD1222 COVID-19 vaccine. Whole-study findings and limits: Spike-specific TCR breadth rose after two AZD1222 doses, and depth rose as well. No day 14 peak samples; only post-peak repertoires were characterized.

Germline V gene data show CDR1 as SGHDT and CDR2 as YYEEEE. CDR3 length equals 17 residues. The V and J ends lost 5 bases and 5 bases respectively, with 22 bases between them. Measured with immunoSEQ multiplex PCR; TCRdb has only the in-frame clones, and not every one. The sample holds 100,000 or so clones; around 87% are singletons and the top ten take over 4%. The specimen was peripheral blood, collected on day 0 of MenACWY control vaccination. This receptor was obtained from an adult in good health. The J gene is TRBJ2-2, the V gene TRBV5-6; TRBD1 might be the D (6 bases). CDR3 loop: CASSLRAQGGGTGELFF. DNA of the CDR3: TGTGCCAGCAGTTTGCGGGCACAGGGCGGTGGGACCGGGGAGCTGTTTTTT.